These 6 T cell receptor beta chains share one sample of origin, sequenced in a study of T cell repertoires in cytomegalovirus infection. TCRdb reprocessed the reads with MiXCR, giving one entry per CDR3 protein. The sample consists of some 800,000 distinct CDR3 sequences, around 29% of them appearing once. These receptors are not linked to any known antigen. Sequencing was performed on cultured CD8+ T cells from PBMCs, taken from culture after CMV antigen stimulation. These receptors came from a human donor in good health (CMV status not recorded). Some clones in this sample may be carry-over from other donors' samples.

The chain uses TRBV3-1 and TRBJ2-2; D might be TRBD1 or TRBD2, each matching 5 bases. The length of the CDR3 is 15 residues. CDR1 and CDR2 from the germline V gene are LGHDT and YNNKEL (reference sequence). V lost 4 bases to trimming and J lost 6 bases, with 15 bases between them. The CDR3 nucleotides are TGTGCCAGCAGCCCACTCCCCGGGGACGCCGGGGAGCTGTTTTTT. Amino acids: CASSPLPGDAGELFF. Variable domain in full (rest from reference TRBV3-1 and TRBJ2-2): DTAVSQTPKYLVTQMGNDKSIKCEQNLGHDTMYWYKQDSKKFLKIMFSYNNKELIINETVPNRFSPKSPDKAHLNLHINSLELGDSAVYFCASSPLPGDAGELFFGEGSRLTVL.

Points on this clonotype: The junction shows a germline mismatch at one end, possibly a read error. The chain combines TRBV28 with TRBJ2-3; 10 nucleotides align to TRBD1. CDR1 MDHEN and CDR2 SYDVKM come from the germline V gene. This CDR3 spans 16 amino acids. The CDR3 nucleotides are TGTGCTAGCAGTTGGGACAGGGGAAGCGGGTCAGATACGCAGTATTTT. Residues: CASSWDRGSGSDTQYF.

V is TRBV24-1 and J is TRBJ1-2; TRBD1 agrees at 9 bases. The germline V gene has CDR1 KGHDR and CDR2 SFDVKD. The J segment lost 4 bases and the V segment lost 3 bases, leaving 8 bases of the junction unmatched. The CDR3 is made up of 16 amino acids. CDR3 coding DNA: TGTGCCACCAGTGATACCGGGGACAGGGCCTCCTATGGCTACACCTTC. Residues: CATSDTGDRASYGYTF.

This clonotype was counted only a few times. The V gene is TRBV28, the J gene TRBJ2-5; 8 bases are a match to TRBD1. CDR1 MDHEN and CDR2 SYDVKM come from the germline V gene. CDR3 length: 16 residues. After removal of 5 bases from V and 5 bases from J, the junction contained 13 bases not matched to a gene. The chain's CDR3 is CASSPEDPTGVETQYF. The DNA of the CDR3 is TGTGCCAGCAGTCCAGAAGATCCGACAGGGGTGGAGACCCAGTACTTC.

This clonotype was picked up one time. The rearrangement joins TRBV6-2 or TRBV6-3 to TRBJ2-1, with no clear D. With 0 bases removed from V and 6 bases from J, the gap between germline ends came to 9 bases. The CDR3 is made up of 14 amino acids. CDR1 is MNHEY, CDR2 SVGEGT, per germline. In DNA form, the CDR3 reads TGTGCCAGCAGTTACTCCGACGGTTCCAATGAGCAGTTCTTC. This translates into CASSYSDGSNEQFF.

This clonotype was observed once. The chain recombines TRBV6-5 with TRBJ2-2, with 14 nucleotides matching TRBD2. J was trimmed by 6 bases and V by 6 bases; bases with no gene match: 3. Germline assignment: CDR1 MNHEY and CDR2 SVGAGI. This CDR3 spans 15 amino acids. CDR3 residues: CASSRTSGGPGELFF. The CDR3 DNA sequence: TGTGCCAGCAGCCGGACTAGCGGGGGGCCCGGGGAGCTGTTTTTT.